This is a list of T cell receptor beta chains from one sample in a study of T cell responses to AZD1222 COVID-19 vaccine. Some clones are missing from TCRdb's copy, which holds only in-frame ones; the method was immunoSEQ multiplex PCR. The profile shows 100,000 to 130,000 clones, 70% to 90% of them singletons. The input for sequencing was peripheral blood, taken 28 days after the second AZD1222 dose. The source is an adult who received the AZD1222 COVID-19 vaccine. The CDR3 runs from the conserved cysteine through the conserved F or W. D genes are given only for firm matches. Size is omitted from some rows. Given values are once, few, many or a class for expanded clones.

v_gene	j_gene	d_gene	abundance	CDR3aa	CDR3nt
TRBV27	TRBJ2-2	TRBD1	NA	CASSTQGAGTGELFF	TGTGCCAGCAGTACACAGGGGGCTGGGACCGGGGAGCTGTTTTTT
TRBV24-1	TRBJ2-3	TRBD2	NA	CATSESGGAPDTQYF	TGTGCCACCAGTGAGTCCGGGGGGGCCCCAGATACGCAGTATTTT
TRBV7-3	TRBJ2-2	NA	few	CASSLSGELFF	TGTGCCAGCAGCTTATCCGGGGAGCTGTTTTTT
TRBV10-3	TRBJ2-7	NA	NA	CAARDGTYEQYF	TGTGCCGCCCGGGACGGAACCTACGAGCAGTACTTC
TRBV7-9	TRBJ2-1	NA	once	CASSPRGGTDNEQFF	TGTGCCAGCAGCCCAAGGGGGGGGACAGACAATGAGCAGTTCTTC
TRBV7-6	TRBJ1-5	NA	NA	CASSLGFSNQPQHF	TGTGCCAGCAGCTTAGGTTTTAGCAATCAGCCCCAGCATTTT
TRBV5-6	TRBJ1-6	TRBD1	NA	CASSYTGESPLHF	TGTGCCAGCAGCTATACAGGGGAATCACCCCTCCACTTT
TRBV4-1	TRBJ2-3	TRBD1	NA	CASSQASQGVTDTQYF	TGCGCCAGCAGCCAAGCGTCGCAGGGGGTTACAGATACGCAGTATTTT
TRBV5-5	TRBJ2-7	NA	NA	CASSERQETTSYEQYF	TGTGCCAGCAGCGAAAGACAGGAGACTACATCCTACGAGCAGTACTTC
TRBV6-6	TRBJ2-7	TRBD1	NA	CASREDRGYEQYF	TGTGCCAGCAGGGAAGACAGGGGGTACGAGCAGTACTTC
TRBV30	TRBJ2-3	TRBD2	NA	CAWSAAGGDTQYF	TGTGCCTGGAGTGCAGCGGGGGGGGATACGCAGTATTTT
TRBV28	TRBJ2-7	TRBD2	few	CASRSPAGGLGEQYF	TGTGCCAGCAGATCTCCAGCGGGGGGTTTGGGTGAGCAGTACTTC
TRBV5-6	TRBJ1-2	TRBD1	NA	CASSPGQGPYGYTF	TGTGCCAGCAGCCCCGGACAGGGGCCCTATGGCTACACCTTC
TRBV6-2/TRBV6-3	TRBJ1-1	TRBD1	NA	CASSYSAGGTEAFF	TGTGCCAGCAGTTACTCGGCAGGGGGAACTGAAGCTTTCTTT
TRBV11-2	TRBJ2-2	TRBD1	once	CASSRQGASTGELFF	TGTGCCAGCAGTCGACAGGGGGCGAGCACCGGGGAGCTGTTTTTT
TRBV3-1/TRBV3-2	TRBJ1-3	NA	NA	CASSPNLGGNTIYF	TGTGCCAGCAGCCCCAACCTGGGGGGAAACACCATATATTTT
TRBV7-9	TRBJ1-2	TRBD1	NA	CASSLETDRGYGYTF	TGTGCCAGCAGCTTAGAAACGGACAGGGGCTATGGCTACACCTTC
TRBV2	TRBJ1-5	NA	NA	CASSEVFSNQPQHF	TGTGCCAGCAGTGAAGTATTTAGCAATCAGCCCCAGCATTTT
TRBV24-1	TRBJ2-2	NA	NA	CATSALTTGELFF	TGTGCCACCAGTGCGCTTACGACCGGGGAGCTGTTTTTT
TRBV7-9	TRBJ1-6	NA	once	CASSWEGNSPLHF	TGTGCCAGCAGCTGGGAAGGTAATTCACCCCTCCACTTT
TRBV15	TRBJ2-7	NA	NA	CATSRSAGLHYEQYF	TGTGCCACCAGCAGATCGGCGGGACTTCACTACGAGCAGTACTTC
TRBV12-5	TRBJ1-6	NA	NA	CASGLEGSSPLHF	TGTGCTAGTGGTTTGGAGGGGAGTTCACCCCTCCACTTT